The clone carrying this T cell receptor (beta chain) showed up just a few times. At one boundary the junction diverges from the germline segment, which might be a read error. The data were obtained in a study of blood T cells in healthy people across ages. Combining a sample-barcoded 5' primer with a J-beta primer mix, a second PCR ran for 7 to 11 cycles. In TCRdb, the 5' RACE reads were re-called with MiXCR into one record per CDR3 protein. The sample holds fewer than 900,000 distinct CDR3 sequences, more than 40% seen once. Per germline, CDR1 MNHEY and CDR2 SVGAGI. This CDR3 is built from 13 residues.

The receptor's source is a woman aged 55-69 years in good health. Input material: blood. The genes are TRBV6-5 and TRBJ2-1; D gene unclear. CDR3 nucleotides: TGTGCCAGCGGTTACATGTCCGGCGATGAGCAGTTCTTC. Its translation: CASGYMSGDEQFF.